The T cell receptor beta chain described here comes from a study of human thymus T cells. Study findings and constraints: Thymic and blood repertoires appeared to show biased V and J gene usage. Overlap was high between thymic repertoires from unrelated individuals, as reported in related research.

With respect to this clone: The target antigen is unknown.

Measured with immunoSEQ multiplex PCR; TCRdb has only the in-frame clones, and not every one. The sample has about 130,000 clones; around 94% are singletons. Thymus specimens were resections from corrective heart surgery. Donors consisted of healthy Finnish infants (having corrective surgery for congenital heart defects). The CDR3 length is 15 residues. The germline CDR1 and CDR2 sequences are SEHNR and FQNEAQ (reference sequence). Trimming cost V 3 bases and J 7 bases, with 15 bases left between them. This receptor was taken from a boy in the first two years of life with a congenital heart defect but otherwise immunologically healthy. Sequenced material: thymus tissue. J is TRBJ2-2 and V is TRBV7-9; D perhaps matches TRBD2 (5 bases). CDR3 sequence: CASSLRQSGDGELFF. The CDR3 region has the DNA TGTGCCAGCAGCTTGCGCCAGTCCGGGGACGGGGAGCTGTTTTTT.